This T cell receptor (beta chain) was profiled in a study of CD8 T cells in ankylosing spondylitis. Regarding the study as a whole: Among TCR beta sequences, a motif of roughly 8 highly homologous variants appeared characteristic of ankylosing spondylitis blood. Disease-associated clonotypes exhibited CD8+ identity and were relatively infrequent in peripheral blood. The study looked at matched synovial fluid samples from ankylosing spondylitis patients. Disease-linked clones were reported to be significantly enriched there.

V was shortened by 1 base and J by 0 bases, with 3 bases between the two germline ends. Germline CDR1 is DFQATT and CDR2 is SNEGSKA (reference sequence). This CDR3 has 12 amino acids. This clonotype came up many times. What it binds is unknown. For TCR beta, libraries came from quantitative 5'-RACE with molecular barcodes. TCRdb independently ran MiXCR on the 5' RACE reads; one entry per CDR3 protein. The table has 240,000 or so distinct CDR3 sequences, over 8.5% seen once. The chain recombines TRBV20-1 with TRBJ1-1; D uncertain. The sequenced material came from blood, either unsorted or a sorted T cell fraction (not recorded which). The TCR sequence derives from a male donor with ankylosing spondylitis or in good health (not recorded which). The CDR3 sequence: CSARALNTEAFF. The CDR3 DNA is TGCAGTGCTAGAGCATTGAACACTGAAGCTTTCTTT.